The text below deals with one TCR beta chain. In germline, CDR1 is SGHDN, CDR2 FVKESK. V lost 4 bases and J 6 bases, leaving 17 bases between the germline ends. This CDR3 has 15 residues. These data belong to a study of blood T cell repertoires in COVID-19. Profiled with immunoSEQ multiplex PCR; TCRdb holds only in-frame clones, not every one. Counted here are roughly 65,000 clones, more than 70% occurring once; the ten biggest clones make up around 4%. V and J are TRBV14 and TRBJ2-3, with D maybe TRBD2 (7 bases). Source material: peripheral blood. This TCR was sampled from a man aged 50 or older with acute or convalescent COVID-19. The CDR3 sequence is CASSPRGGATDTQYF. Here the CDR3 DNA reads TGTGCCAGCAGCCCCCGTGGGGGGGCCACCGATACGCAGTATTTT.